A single sample is the source of the 26 T cell receptor beta chains below, sequenced in a study of blood T cell repertoires in COVID-19. Assay: immunoSEQ multiplex PCR; the TCRdb copy retains only in-frame clones and omits some. The sample carries about 180,000 clones, approximately 86% recorded once. The sequenced sample consisted of peripheral blood. The receptor set was obtained from a man between 50 and 59 years old with active or convalescent COVID-19.

This clone was observed once. CDR3 sequence: CASRAGLGAIDEQFF. The CDR3 DNA reads as TGTGCCAGCAGGGCAGGGTTGGGGGCAATTGATGAGCAGTTCTTC. The V and J genes are TRBV2 and TRBJ2-1, with D possibly being TRBD1 (6 bases). Germline V gene data show CDR1 as SNHLY and CDR2 as FYNNEI. This CDR3 region has 15 residues. The V end was cut by 6 bases, the J end by 8 bases, with 20 bases between.

V is TRBV9 and J is TRBJ2-5, with D perhaps matching TRBD2 (7 bases). CDR1 and CDR2 (germline): SGDLS, YYNGEE. V gave up 5 bases and J gave up 2 bases, with 16 bases separating them. The length of the CDR3 is 15 residues. The CDR3 spells CASRATRGGQETQYF. The CDR3 nucleotides read TGTGCCAGCAGAGCAACAAGGGGGGGGCAAGAGACCCAGTACTTC.

This clone was found once. J is TRBJ1-2 and V is TRBV15, with 7 bases aligning to TRBD1. Germline CDR1 is LNHNV and CDR2 is YYDKDF (reference sequence). The V segment lost 0 bases and the J segment 7 bases; nucleotides outside the gene matches: 5. This CDR3 is 14 amino acids long. The CDR3 region is CATSRDRQGFGYTF. DNA of the CDR3: TGTGCCACCAGCAGAGATCGACAGGGCTTTGGCTACACCTTC.

In DNA form, the CDR3 reads TGCGCCAGCAGCCATACAGGGGTGGAAGACACCATATATTTT. Its translation is CASSHTGVEDTIYF. The J gene is TRBJ1-3, the V gene TRBV4-1; TRBD1 matches at 7 bases. This CDR3 is built from 14 residues. Germline V gene sequence: CDR1 MGHRA, CDR2 YSYEKL. V lost 3 bases, J lost 8 bases, and 7 bases stayed unmatched.

The chain joins TRBV3-1 (or the pseudogene TRBV3-2) to TRBJ2-5; the D is unclear. Germline lookup yields CDR1 LGHDT and CDR2 YNNKEL (reference sequence). The CDR3 contains 12 residues. The ends were cut back, 4 bases at V and 5 bases at J, with 8 bases in the middle. The CDR3 nucleotides read TGTGCCAGCAGCCCGACTGGGGAGACCCAGTACTTC. As protein: CASSPTGETQYF.

Here the CDR3 reads CASSDGGQPQHF. CDR3 DNA sequence: TGTGCCAGCAGTGACGGGGGACAGCCCCAGCATTTT. The V call is TRBV2, the J call TRBJ1-5; possible D gene TRBD1, 5 bases. This CDR3 has 12 residues. With 3 bases removed from V and 7 bases from J, the gap between germline ends came to 7 bases. Germline V gene data show CDR1 as SNHLY and CDR2 as FYNNEI.

The chain uses TRBV20-1 and TRBJ2-5, with 7 bases identical to TRBD1. The CDR3 has 14 residues. Looked up from germline, CDR1 is DFQATT and CDR2 is SNEGSKA (reference sequence). After removal of 3 bases from V and 1 base from J, the junction contained 5 bases not matched to a gene. The CDR3 here is CSASPGTVQETQYF. The CDR3 coding sequence is TGCAGTGCTAGTCCCGGGACAGTCCAAGAGACCCAGTACTTC.

The rearrangement joins TRBV7-9 to TRBJ1-5; D perhaps matches TRBD1 (5 bases). The CDR3 length is 17 residues. Looked up from germline, CDR1 is SEHNR and CDR2 is FQNEAQ (reference sequence). V lost 2 bases to trimming and J lost 0 bases, with 14 bases between them. CDR3 nucleotides: TGTGCCAGCAGCTTATTCCAGGGCACATATAGCAATCAGCCCCAGCATTTT. Translation gives CASSLFQGTYSNQPQHF.

The chain recombines TRBV2 with TRBJ1-4; 7 bases fit TRBD1. Germline assignment: CDR1 SNHLY and CDR2 FYNNEI. The J segment lost 8 bases and the V segment lost 6 bases, leaving 9 bases of the junction unmatched. The CDR3 sequence is 14 residues long. CDR3 loop: CASRKTGFGEKLFF. The CDR3 DNA sequence: TGTGCCAGCAGGAAGACAGGGTTTGGAGAAAAACTGTTTTTT. Using reference TRBV2 and TRBJ1-4 for the parts outside the CDR3, the full variable domain is EPEVTQTPSHQVTQMGQEVILRCVPISNHLYFYWYRQILGQKVEFLVSFYNNEISEKSEIFDDQFSVERPDGSNFTLKIRSTKLEDSAMYFCASRKTGFGEKLFFGSGTQLSVL.

This clone was seen a single time. V usage is TRBV5-5 and J usage is TRBJ2-3, with 11 positions matching TRBD2. CDR1 and CDR2 (germline): SGHKS, YYEKEE (reference sequence). V lost 1 base and J lost 2; bases outside the gene matches: 6. This CDR3 spans 17 amino acids. CDR3 in amino acids: CASSLLGTSGSTDTQYF. The DNA for the CDR3 is TGTGCCAGCAGCTTGCTTGGGACTAGCGGCTCCACAGATACGCAGTATTTT. The full variable domain, rest sourced from reference TRBV5-5 and TRBJ2-3, is DAGVTQSPTHLIKTRGQQVTLRCSPISGHKSVSWYQQVLGQGPQFIFQYYEKEERGRGNFPDRFSARQFPNYSSELNVNALLLGDSALYLCASSLLGTSGSTDTQYFGPGTRLTVL.

The rearrangement uses TRBV30 and TRBJ2-7, with TRBD2 identical over 8 bases. V lost 0 bases and J lost 0; bases outside the gene matches: 1. CDR3 length equals 14 residues. Germline V gene sequence: CDR1 GTSNPN, CDR2 SVGIG (reference sequence). CDR3 DNA: TGTGCCTGGAGTGTACGGGGGGGCTCCTACGAGCAGTACTTC. It specifies CAWSVRGGSYEQYF.

In DNA, the CDR3 is TGTGCCAGTAGTGGACTAGCGGGAGACGGAGGGATCTCCTACGAGCAGTACTTC. Translating it yields CASSGLAGDGGISYEQYF. This chain links TRBV19 with TRBJ2-7; 13 bases agree with TRBD2. J lost 0 bases, V lost 5 bases, and 10 bases had no gene match. Germline V CDR1 and CDR2: LNHDA, SQIVND (reference sequence). There are 18 residues in the CDR3.

The CDR3 reads CANEKTGKTYNEQFF. CDR3 nucleotides: TGTGCCAACGAAAAGACAGGGAAGACCTACAATGAGCAGTTCTTC. V usage is TRBV6-5 and J usage is TRBJ2-1; 7 nucleotides align to TRBD1. Germline V gene lookup returns CDR1 MNHEY and CDR2 SVGAGI. The V and J ends lost 10 bases and 2 bases, in that order; junction bases with no gene match: 11. The CDR3 is made up of 15 amino acids.

The chain couples TRBV30 to TRBJ2-7; 7 positions agree with TRBD2. Germline V CDR1 and CDR2: GTSNPN, SVGIG (reference sequence). This CDR3 is built from 12 residues. Unmatched junction bases numbered 8, after V lost 5 bases and J lost 7 bases. The CDR3 sequence is CAWGAGFGEQYF. The CDR3 nucleotides read TGTGCCTGGGGAGCGGGATTTGGGGAGCAGTACTTC.

The rearrangement joins TRBV18 to TRBJ2-7; 7 bases match TRBD1. J gave up 2 bases and V 2 bases, and 3 bases lay outside the gene matches. The CDR3 has 14 residues. Germline V gives CDR1 KGHSH, CDR2 LQKENI. CDR3 protein: CASSPGTATYEQYF. The CDR3 nucleotides read TGTGCCAGCTCACCAGGGACAGCGACCTACGAGCAGTACTTC.

V is TRBV5-1 and J is TRBJ2-1; 7 bases map to TRBD2. CDR3 size: 16 residues. Per germline, CDR1 SGHRS and CDR2 YFSETQ. V trimming: 2 bases; J trimming: 0 bases; junction bases outside the gene matches: 5. The CDR3 here is CASSLSGASSYNEQFF. In DNA form, the CDR3 reads TGCGCCAGCAGCTTAAGCGGGGCCAGCTCCTACAATGAGCAGTTCTTC.

The chain joins TRBV2 to TRBJ1-1; 7 nucleotides agree with TRBD1. Unmatched junction bases numbered 1, after V lost 6 bases and J lost 0 bases. The germline V gene has CDR1 SNHLY and CDR2 FYNNEI. This CDR3 is 13 amino acids long. The CDR3 loop is CASRGQMNTEAFF. The DNA of the CDR3 is TGTGCCAGCAGGGGACAGATGAACACTGAAGCTTTCTTT.

V gene TRBV9 combines with J gene TRBJ1-3, with unresolved D. The CDR3 sequence is 13 residues long. V was trimmed by 2 bases and J by 4 bases, leaving 7 bases between them. CDR1 SGDLS and CDR2 YYNGEE come from the germline V gene. CDR3 region: CASSVAQGNTIYF. The CDR3 DNA reads TGTGCCAGCAGCGTTGCACAGGGAAACACCATATATTTT. Full variable domain (missing parts from reference TRBV9 and TRBJ1-3): DSGVTQTPKHLITATGQRVTLRCSPRSGDLSVYWYQQSLDQGLQFLIQYYNGEERAKGNILERFSAQQFPDLHSELNLSSLELGDSALYFCASSVAQGNTIYFGEGSWLTVV.

The genes are TRBV4-1 and TRBJ2-1; 7 bases match TRBD2. Trimming at V came to 3 bases and at J to 7 bases, leaving 9 bases not matched to a gene. Per germline, CDR1 MGHRA and CDR2 YSYEKL. The CDR3 sequence is 15 residues long. The CDR3 DNA follows: TGCGCCAGCAGCCAGCAGTGGCAGGGAGGGAATGAGCAGTTCTTC. Amino acids: CASSQQWQGGNEQFF.

This clone came up once. For the CDR3, the DNA is TGTGCCAGCTCACCGTACCCTACTAGCGCCGAGACCCAGTACTTC. Residues: CASSPYPTSAETQYF. J is TRBJ2-5 and V is TRBV18, with 7 bases fitting TRBD2. V dropped 3 bases and J dropped 5; count of bases not matched to a gene: 9. The CDR3 runs to 15 residues. Germline V lookup: CDR1 KGHSH, CDR2 LQKENI.

The J gene is TRBJ1-1, the V gene TRBV7-2; no reliable D call. The length of the CDR3 is 14 residues. With 2 bases removed from V and 4 bases from J, the gap between germline ends came to 11 bases. Germline CDR1 SGHTA, CDR2 FQGNSA. CDR3 DNA: TGTGCCAGCAGCTTACCGGGATTAACCACTGAAGCTTTCTTT. This sequence encodes CASSLPGLTTEAFF.

The chain has TRBV27 and TRBJ2-7; 7 bases fit TRBD2. V was pared by 4 bases and J by 4 bases, with 13 bases of the junction left unmatched. The V gene's germline CDR1 is MNHEY and CDR2 SMNVEV (reference sequence). This CDR3 spans 16 amino acids. This CDR3 is CASSSPLRLAWYEQYF. The DNA for the CDR3 is TGTGCCAGCAGTTCCCCCCTCCGACTAGCTTGGTACGAGCAGTACTTC.

The chain employs TRBV5-6 and TRBJ2-7, with 8 bases fitting TRBD1. The CDR3 sequence is 16 residues long. Germline lookup yields CDR1 SGHDT and CDR2 YYEEEE. V was clipped by 0 bases and J by 3 bases; unmatched bases: 8. The CDR3 reads CASSLGGVTGGYEQYF. The DNA of the CDR3 is TGTGCCAGCAGCTTGGGTGGAGTCACAGGGGGCTACGAGCAGTACTTC.

J is TRBJ2-5 and V is TRBV30; D is possibly TRBD2 (7 bases). The germline V gene encodes CDR1 GTSNPN and CDR2 SVGIG (reference sequence). This CDR3 spans 14 amino acids. Trimming removed 2 bases from V and 5 bases from J, with 15 bases in between. The CDR3 here is CAWSLGGAQETQYF. The CDR3 bases are TGTGCCTGGAGTCTAGGGGGGGCCCAGGAGACCCAGTACTTC.

The V and J genes are TRBV2 and TRBJ1-4; D gene unclear. The germline CDR1 and CDR2 sequences are SNHLY and FYNNEI. CDR3 length equals 14 residues. Between the trimmed V and J ends, which lost 6 bases and 8 bases, there was a span of 16 bases. The CDR3 DNA follows: TGTGCCAGCAGAGCTACTACCGTCGAAGAAAAACTGTTTTTT. Translation gives CASRATTVEEKLFF.

This chain joins TRBV10-1 and TRBJ1-6, with D perhaps TRBD1 (5 bases). The V end lost 7 bases, the J end lost 8 bases, and 9 bases lay between the germline ends. The germline V gene encodes CDR1 WNHNN and CDR2 SYGVQD (reference sequence). This CDR3 region has 12 residues. CDR3 residues: CASIIRDSPLHF. The DNA for the CDR3 is TGCGCCAGCATTATCAGGGATTCACCCCTCCACTTT.